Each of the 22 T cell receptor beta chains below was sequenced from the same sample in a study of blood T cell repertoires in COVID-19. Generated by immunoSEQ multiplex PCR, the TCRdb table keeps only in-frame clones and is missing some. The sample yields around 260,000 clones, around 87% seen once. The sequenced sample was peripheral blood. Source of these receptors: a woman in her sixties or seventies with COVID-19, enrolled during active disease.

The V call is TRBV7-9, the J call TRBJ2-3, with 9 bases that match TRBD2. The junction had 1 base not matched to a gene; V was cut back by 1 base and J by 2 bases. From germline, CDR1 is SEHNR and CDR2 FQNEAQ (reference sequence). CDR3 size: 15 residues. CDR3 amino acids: CASSLGGRATDTQYF. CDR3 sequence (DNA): TGTGCCAGCAGCTTAGGCGGGAGGGCCACAGATACGCAGTATTTT.

CDR3 sequence: CASSRQANYEQYF. CDR3 in DNA: TGTGCCAGCAGCAGACAGGCTAACTACGAGCAGTACTTC. The genes are TRBV7-2 and TRBJ2-7; D is possibly TRBD1 (6 bases). CDR1 and CDR2 from the germline V gene are SGHTA and FQGNSA. Trimming stripped 5 bases from V and 3 bases from J, with 11 bases between. The CDR3 extends over 13 amino acids.

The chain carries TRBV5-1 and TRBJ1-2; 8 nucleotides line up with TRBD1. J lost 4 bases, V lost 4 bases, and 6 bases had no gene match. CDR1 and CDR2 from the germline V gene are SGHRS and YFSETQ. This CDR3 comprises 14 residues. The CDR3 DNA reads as TGCGCCAGCAGCCCGGACAGGGCTGCCTATGGCTACACCTTC. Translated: CASSPDRAAYGYTF.

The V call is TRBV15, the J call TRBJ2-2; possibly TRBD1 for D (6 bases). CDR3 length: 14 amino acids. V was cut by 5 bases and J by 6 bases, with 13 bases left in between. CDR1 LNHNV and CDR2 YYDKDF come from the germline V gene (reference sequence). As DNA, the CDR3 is TGTGCCACCAGCCTGGGGGCACAGTCCGGGGAGCTGTTTTTT. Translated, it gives CATSLGAQSGELFF.

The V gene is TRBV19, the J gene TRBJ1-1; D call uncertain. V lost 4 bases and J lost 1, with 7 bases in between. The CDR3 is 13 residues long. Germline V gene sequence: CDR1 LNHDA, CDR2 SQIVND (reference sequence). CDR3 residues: CASSTGWNTEAFF. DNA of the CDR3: TGTGCCAGTAGTACAGGATGGAACACTGAAGCTTTCTTT. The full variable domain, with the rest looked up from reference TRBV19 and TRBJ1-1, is DGGITQSPKYLFRKEGQNVTLSCEQNLNHDAMYWYRQDPGQGLRLIYYSQIVNDFQKGDIAEGYSVSREKKESFPLTVTSAQKNPTAFYLCASSTGWNTEAFFGQGTRLTVV.

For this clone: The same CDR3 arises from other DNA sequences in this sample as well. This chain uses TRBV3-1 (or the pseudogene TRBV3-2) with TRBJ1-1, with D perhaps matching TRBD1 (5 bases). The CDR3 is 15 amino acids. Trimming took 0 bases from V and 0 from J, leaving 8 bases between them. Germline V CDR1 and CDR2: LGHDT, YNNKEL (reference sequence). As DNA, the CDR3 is TGTGCCAGCAGCCAAGAATGGGGGGTGAACACTGAAGCTTTCTTT. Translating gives CASSQEWGVNTEAFF.

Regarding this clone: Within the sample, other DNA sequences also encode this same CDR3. The DNA for the CDR3 is TGTGCCAGCAGTTATGGGGGCAACAATCAGCCCCAGCATTTT. This encodes CASSYGGNNQPQHF. The chain carries TRBV6-2 or TRBV6-3 and TRBJ1-5; tentative D call: TRBD1 (6 bases). The CDR3 has 14 residues. Germline lookup yields CDR1 MNHEY and CDR2 SVGEGT. V was shortened by 3 bases and J by 3 bases, with 9 bases between the two germline ends.

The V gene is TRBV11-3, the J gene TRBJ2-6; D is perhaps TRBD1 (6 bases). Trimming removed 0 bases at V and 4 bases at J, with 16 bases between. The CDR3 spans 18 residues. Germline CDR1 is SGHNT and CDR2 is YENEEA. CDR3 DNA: TGTGCCAGCAGCTTAGAGGGGACACCGGGGACAGGGGCCAACGTCCTGACTTTC. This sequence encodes CASSLEGTPGTGANVLTF. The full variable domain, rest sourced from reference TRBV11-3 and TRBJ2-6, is EAGVVQSPRYKIIEKKQPVAFWCNPISGHNTLYWYLQNLGQGPELLIRYENEEAVDDSQLPKDRFSAERLKGVDSTLKIQPAELGDSAVYLCASSLEGTPGTGANVLTFGAGSRLTVL.

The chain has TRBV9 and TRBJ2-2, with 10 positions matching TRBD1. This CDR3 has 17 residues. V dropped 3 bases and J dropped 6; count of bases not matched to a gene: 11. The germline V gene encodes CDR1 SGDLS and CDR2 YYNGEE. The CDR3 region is CASSGGGQGRSAGELFF. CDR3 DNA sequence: TGTGCCAGCAGCGGAGGGGGACAGGGGAGATCAGCCGGGGAGCTGTTTTTT.

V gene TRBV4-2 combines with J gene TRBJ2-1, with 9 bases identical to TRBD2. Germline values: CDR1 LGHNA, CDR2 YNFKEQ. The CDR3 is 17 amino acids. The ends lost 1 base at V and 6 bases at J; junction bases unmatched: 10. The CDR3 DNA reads TGTGCCAGCAGCCAAGGTCGGCGGGAGGGCCAGGGCAATGAGCAGTTCTTC. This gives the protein CASSQGRREGQGNEQFF.

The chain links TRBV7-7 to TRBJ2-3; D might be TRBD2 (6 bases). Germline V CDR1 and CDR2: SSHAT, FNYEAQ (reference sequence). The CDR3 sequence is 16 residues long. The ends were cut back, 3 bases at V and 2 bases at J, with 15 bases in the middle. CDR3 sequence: CASSFQDSGVTDTQYF. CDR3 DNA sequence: TGTGCCAGCAGCTTCCAAGATAGCGGAGTCACAGATACGCAGTATTTT. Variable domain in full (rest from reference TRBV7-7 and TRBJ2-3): GAGVSQSPRYKVTKRGQDVTLRCDPISSHATLYWYQQALGQGPEFLTYFNYEAQPDKSGLPSDRFSAERPEGSISTLTIQRTEQRDSAMYRCASSFQDSGVTDTQYFGPGTRLTVL.

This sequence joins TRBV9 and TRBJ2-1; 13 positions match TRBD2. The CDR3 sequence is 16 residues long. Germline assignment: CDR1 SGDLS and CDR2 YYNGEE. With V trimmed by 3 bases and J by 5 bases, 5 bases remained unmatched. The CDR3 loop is CASSARLAGGHNEQFF. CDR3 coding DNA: TGTGCCAGCAGCGCCCGACTAGCGGGAGGCCACAATGAGCAGTTCTTC.

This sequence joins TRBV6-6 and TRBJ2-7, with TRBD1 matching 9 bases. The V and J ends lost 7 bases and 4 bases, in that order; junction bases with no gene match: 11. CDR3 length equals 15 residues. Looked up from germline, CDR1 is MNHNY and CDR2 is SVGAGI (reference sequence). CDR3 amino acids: CASTGRSGQGYEQYF. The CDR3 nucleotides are TGTGCCAGCACGGGGCGTTCGGGACAGGGATACGAGCAGTACTTC.

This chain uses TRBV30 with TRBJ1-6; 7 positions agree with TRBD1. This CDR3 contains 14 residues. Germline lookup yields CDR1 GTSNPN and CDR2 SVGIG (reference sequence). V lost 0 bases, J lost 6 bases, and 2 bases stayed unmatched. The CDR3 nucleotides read TGTGCCTGGAGTGTAACAGGGGTTAATTCACCCCTCCACTTT. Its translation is CAWSVTGVNSPLHF.

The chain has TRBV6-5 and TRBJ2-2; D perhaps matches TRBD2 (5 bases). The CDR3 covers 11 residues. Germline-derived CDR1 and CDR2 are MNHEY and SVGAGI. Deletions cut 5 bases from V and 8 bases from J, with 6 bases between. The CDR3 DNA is TGTGCCAGCAGTCTAGCAGGGGAGCTGTTTTTT. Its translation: CASSLAGELFF.

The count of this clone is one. CDR3 loop: CASSLVGTGEEETQYF. The CDR3 coding sequence is TGTGCCAGCAGTTTAGTCGGAACAGGGGAAGAGGAGACCCAGTACTTC. V and J are TRBV28 and TRBJ2-5; TRBD1 agrees at 7 bases. The CDR3 contains 16 residues. The V segment lost 2 bases and the J segment 5 bases; nucleotides outside the gene matches: 11. In germline, CDR1 is MDHEN, CDR2 SYDVKM.

The CDR3 is CASSFWASTDTQYF. DNA of the CDR3: TGTGCCAGCAGCTTTTGGGCGTCCACAGATACGCAGTATTTT. The chain is built from TRBV11-2 and TRBJ2-3; D remains unclear. With 3 bases removed from V and 2 bases from J, the gap between germline ends came to 9 bases. This CDR3 has 14 residues. CDR1 is SGHAT, CDR2 FQNNGV, per germline.

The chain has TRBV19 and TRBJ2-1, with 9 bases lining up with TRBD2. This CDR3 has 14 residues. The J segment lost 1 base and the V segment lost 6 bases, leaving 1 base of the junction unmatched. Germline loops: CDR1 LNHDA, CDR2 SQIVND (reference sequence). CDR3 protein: CASRTSGSYNEQFF. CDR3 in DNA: TGTGCCAGTAGGACTAGCGGATCCTACAATGAGCAGTTCTTC.

CDR3 sequence reads: CAWSPWTGAKPQHF. The CDR3 region has the DNA TGTGCCTGGAGTCCCTGGACAGGGGCTAAGCCCCAGCATTTT. J is TRBJ1-5 and V is TRBV30, with 9 bases identical to TRBD1. The junction had 7 bases not matched to a gene; V was cut back by 2 bases and J by 8 bases. The CDR3 consists of 14 residues. The germline V gene encodes CDR1 GTSNPN and CDR2 SVGIG (reference sequence). The full variable domain, completed using reference TRBV30 and TRBJ1-5, is SQTIHQWPATLVQPVGSPLSLECTVEGTSNPNLYWYRQAAGRGLQLLFYSVGIGQISSEVPQNLSASRPQDRQFILSSKKLLLSDSGFYLCAWSPWTGAKPQHFGDGTRLSIL.

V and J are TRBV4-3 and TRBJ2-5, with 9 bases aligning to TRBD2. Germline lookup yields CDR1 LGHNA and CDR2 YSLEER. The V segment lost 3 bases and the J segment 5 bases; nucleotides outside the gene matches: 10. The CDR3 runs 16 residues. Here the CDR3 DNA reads TGCGCCAGCAGCCAGGATCTAGCGGGACGAGGGGAGACCCAGTACTTC. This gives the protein CASSQDLAGRGETQYF.

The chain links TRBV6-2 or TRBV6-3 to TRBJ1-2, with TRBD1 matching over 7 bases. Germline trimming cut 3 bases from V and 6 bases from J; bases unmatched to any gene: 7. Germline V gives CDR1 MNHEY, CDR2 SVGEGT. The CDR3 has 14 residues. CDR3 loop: CASSYRGLPHGYTF. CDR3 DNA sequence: TGTGCCAGCAGTTATAGGGGGCTTCCCCATGGCTACACCTTC.

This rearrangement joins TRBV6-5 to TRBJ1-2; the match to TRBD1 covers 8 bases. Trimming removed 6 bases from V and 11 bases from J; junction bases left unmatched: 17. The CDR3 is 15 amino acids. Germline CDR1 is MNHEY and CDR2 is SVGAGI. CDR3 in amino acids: CASRGLRGRLIGYTF. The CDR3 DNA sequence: TGTGCCAGCAGGGGACTCAGGGGGCGCCTTATCGGGTACACCTTC.